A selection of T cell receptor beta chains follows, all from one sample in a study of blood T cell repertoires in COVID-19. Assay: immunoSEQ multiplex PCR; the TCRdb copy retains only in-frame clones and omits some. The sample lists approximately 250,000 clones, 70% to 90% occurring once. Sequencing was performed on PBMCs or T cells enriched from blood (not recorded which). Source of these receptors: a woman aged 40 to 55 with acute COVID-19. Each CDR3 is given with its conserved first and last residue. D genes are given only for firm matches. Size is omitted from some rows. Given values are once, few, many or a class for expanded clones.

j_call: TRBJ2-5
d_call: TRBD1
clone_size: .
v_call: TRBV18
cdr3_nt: TGTGCCAGCTCACGGGGACAGGCGGAGACCCAGTACTTC
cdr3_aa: CASSRGQAETQYF

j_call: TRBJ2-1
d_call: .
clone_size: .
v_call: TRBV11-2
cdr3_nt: TGTGCCAGCAGCTTAGATCCGGTGCGGGGACCATCCCCGTTCTTC
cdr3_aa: CASSLDPVRGPSPFF

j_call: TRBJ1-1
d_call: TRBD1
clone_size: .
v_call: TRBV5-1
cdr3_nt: TGCGCCAGAGGGACAGGGTCGAACACTGAAGCTTTCTTT
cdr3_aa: CARGTGSNTEAFF

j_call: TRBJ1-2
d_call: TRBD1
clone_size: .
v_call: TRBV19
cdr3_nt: TGTGCCAGTAGTGACGACAGGGGGCTTCACTATGGCTACACCTTC
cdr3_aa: CASSDDRGLHYGYTF

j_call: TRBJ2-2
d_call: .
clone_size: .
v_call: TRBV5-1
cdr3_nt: TGCGCCAGCAGCTTGGAGGGGGAACCCAGCGGGGAGCTGTTTTTT
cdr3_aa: CASSLEGEPSGELFF

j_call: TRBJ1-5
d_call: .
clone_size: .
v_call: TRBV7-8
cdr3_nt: TGTGCCAGCAGCTTAGCTTTCCGACACGGCTTTCAGCCCCAGCATTTT
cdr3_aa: CASSLAFRHGFQPQHF

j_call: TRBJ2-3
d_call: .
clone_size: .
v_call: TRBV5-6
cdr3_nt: TGTGCCAGCAGCATTGGCGGTGGGTCGGGCACAGATACGCAGTATTTT
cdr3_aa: CASSIGGGSGTDTQYF

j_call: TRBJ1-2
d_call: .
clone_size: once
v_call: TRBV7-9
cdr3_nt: TGTGCCAGCAGTTCAGGGGCTAACTATGGCTACACCTTC
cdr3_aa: CASSSGANYGYTF

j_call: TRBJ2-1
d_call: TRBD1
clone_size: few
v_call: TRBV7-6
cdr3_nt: TGTGCCAGCAGCTTAAGGGACAGTCCCCCCGGGAATGAGCAGTTCTTC
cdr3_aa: CASSLRDSPPGNEQFF

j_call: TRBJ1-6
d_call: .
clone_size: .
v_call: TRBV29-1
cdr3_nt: TGCAGCGCACGAGGGAGGTTTGGATCACCCCTCCACTTT
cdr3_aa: CSARGRFGSPLHF

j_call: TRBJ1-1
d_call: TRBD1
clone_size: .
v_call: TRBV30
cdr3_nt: TGTGCCTGGAGTGGGGGACAGCGTAAAGCTTTCTTT
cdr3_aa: CAWSGGQRKAFF

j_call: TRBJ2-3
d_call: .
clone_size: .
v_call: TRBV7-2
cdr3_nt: TGTGCCAGCAGCTTACTTGGCCCCACAGATACGCAGTATTTT
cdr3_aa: CASSLLGPTDTQYF

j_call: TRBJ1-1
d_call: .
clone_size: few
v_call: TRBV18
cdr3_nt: TGTGCCAGCTCACCACGCAACAGCCCGAACACTGAAGCTTTCTTT
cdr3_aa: CASSPRNSPNTEAFF

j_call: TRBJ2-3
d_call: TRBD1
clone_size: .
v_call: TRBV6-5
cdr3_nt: TGTGCCAGCAGACGACAGGGAGGCACAGATACGCAGTATTTT
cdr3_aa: CASRRQGGTDTQYF

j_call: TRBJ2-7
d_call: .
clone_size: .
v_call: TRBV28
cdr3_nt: TGTGCCAGCAGCAACACCGGGACACTCTCCTACGAGCAGTACTTC
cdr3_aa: CASSNTGTLSYEQYF

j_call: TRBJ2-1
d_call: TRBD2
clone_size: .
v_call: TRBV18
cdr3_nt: TGTGCCAGCTCACCGGTGGGAGGGCCTTACAATGAGCAGTTCTTC
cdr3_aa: CASSPVGGPYNEQFF

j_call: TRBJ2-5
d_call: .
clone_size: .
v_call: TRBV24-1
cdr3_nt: TGTGCCACCAGTTCACAGGGGGAGGGAGAGACCCAGTACTTC
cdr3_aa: CATSSQGEGETQYF

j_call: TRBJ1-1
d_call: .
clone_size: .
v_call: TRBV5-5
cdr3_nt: TGTGCCAGCAGCTTGGAGTCCCAAAGTCGGGCTTTCTTT
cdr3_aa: CASSLESQSRAFF

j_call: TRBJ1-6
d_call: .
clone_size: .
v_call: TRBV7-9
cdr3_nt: TGTGCCAGCAGCTTTACTGCAGGGAATTCACCCCTCCACTTT
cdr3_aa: CASSFTAGNSPLHF

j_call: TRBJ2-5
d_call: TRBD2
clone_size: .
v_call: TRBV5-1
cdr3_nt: TGCGCCAGCAGCCCGACTAGCGGGAGAGAGACCCAGTACTTC
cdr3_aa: CASSPTSGRETQYF

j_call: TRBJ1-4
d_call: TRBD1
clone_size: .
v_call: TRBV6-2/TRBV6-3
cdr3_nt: TGTGCCAGCAGTTCGGGACAGGCTAATTATGAAAAACTGTTTTTT
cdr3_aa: CASSSGQANYEKLFF

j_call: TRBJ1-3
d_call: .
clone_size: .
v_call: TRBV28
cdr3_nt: TGTGCCAGCAGCTCGTATAGCTCTGGAAACACCATATATTTT
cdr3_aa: CASSSYSSGNTIYF

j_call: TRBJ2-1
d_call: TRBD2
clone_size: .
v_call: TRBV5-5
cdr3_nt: TGTGCCAGCAGCCTAGCGGGAGGGCCAAGCGATGAGCAGTTCTTC
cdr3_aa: CASSLAGGPSDEQFF

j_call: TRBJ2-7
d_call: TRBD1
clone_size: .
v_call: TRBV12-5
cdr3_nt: TGTGCTAGTGGTTTGCCAGGCCGCTTCGGGACAGGGCCTCCCCCCTACGAGCAGTACTTC
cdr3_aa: CASGLPGRFGTGPPPYEQYF